This TCR beta chain is drawn from a study of identical twins (dated by TCRdb to the mid-2010s). For context, the study as a whole: To test whether fetal clonotypes persist, the study used deep sequencing on TCR alpha and beta repertoires from monozygotic twins, unrelated adults of various ages, and cord blood. To rule out contamination, replicate twin experiments were performed at different times with different library preparation protocols. Summary of the overall study and its limitations: Compared with coincidental sharing between unrelated individuals, out-of-frame TCR alpha sequences shared between twins showed an excess of sequences with low generation probability. Invariant T cells such as MAIT and iNKT could partly confound zero-insertion analyses, although diverse VJ usage argued against such confounding for most clonotypes. Fewer insertions were carried by abundant cord blood beta clonotypes; a weaker similar trend was observed in young adult naive repertoires, while no such trend was observed in memory repertoires. Because the same donors could not be followed over many years, the conclusions relied on cross-sectional statistical analysis. Excess twin sharing in beta out-of-frame sequences was weaker because fewer shared sequences lowered the signal-to-noise ratio. In monozygotic twins, recombination models systematically underestimated out-of-frame TCR alpha sharing, but the models matched the sharing seen between unrelated individuals.

Libraries were constructed by 5' RACE. Sequencing took place on an Illumina HiSeq 2000. Template switching added a universal primer binding site, and the final cDNA carried a unique molecular identifier that allowed TCR cDNA molecules to be counted accurately. Specific primers in the conserved constant-segment region were used to synthesize first-strand cDNA for the TCR alpha and beta chains. To control for contamination, every cDNA library carried two barcodes: a SMART-Mk sample barcode plus Illumina barcodes. Two successive PCR steps introduced TruSeq adapter sequences along with Illumina sample barcodes. The TCR alpha and beta cDNA libraries were sequenced on the Illumina HiSeq platform using custom primers. In the paper's pipeline: MiGEC processed the raw reads to extract unique molecular identifiers, while MiXCR was used to determine the CDR3 positions. Recombination models were inferred per individual with the repgenHMM and IGoR tools using an EM algorithm. The analysis of shared clonotypes was done with the tcR package in R, with sharing normalized by the product of cloneset sizes. To study raw recombination free of thymic and clonal selection effects, out-of-frame nonproductive sequences were analyzed. TCRdb reworked the public reads: Q25 trimming with fastp, MiXCR clone assembly, productive beta chains retained. All rows with the same CDR3 protein become a single entry with the most common DNA and genes. What appears here as the V and J calls and clone size reflects TCRdb's work, not the paper's. The sample table shows 1.5 million to 2 million distinct CDR3 sequences, and around 29% are seen once. Clones ranked in the top ten supply approximately 0.29% of the sample.

Only healthy Caucasian donors were included. The junction carries 14 bases between V and J, which are trimmed by 8 bases and 2 bases respectively. For CDR1 and CDR2, the germline V gene lists SNHLY and FYNNEI. The CDR3 goes from the cysteine to the phenylalanine over 14 residues. Just CDR3 DNA is preserved here, 42 bases in frame from base 1. As regards this clonotype: The antigen this receptor binds is unknown. Base-call qualities are not available, and no considerably larger clone is one nucleotide away.

This TCR derives from a newborn girl in good health. The sequence is built from TRBV2 and TRBJ2-3; TRBD2 could be the D gene, as 7 bases match. The sequencing input was cord blood. The bases are TGTGCCAGCGGCTCGGGGGGCCCCACAGATACGCAGTATTTT. Its coded protein is CASGSGGPTDTQYF.